The clone carrying this TCR beta chain was counted at least ten times. Its target is unknown. V lost 6 bases, J lost 4 bases, and 12 bases lay in between. CDR3 length: 13 residues. The data were obtained in a study of response to subunit inactivated influenza vaccine. TCRdb re-analysed the RT-PCR reads in MiXCR, keeping a single row per CDR3 protein. This table holds about 310,000 distinct CDR3 sequences, 21% found once. Whole-study results and caveats: Each seasonal influenza vaccination recruits few new T cells, the authors suggested.

This chain links TRBV12-3 or TRBV12-4 with TRBJ1-1; no clear D. The source was PBMCs from blood, collected about 19 months after vaccination. The receptor comes from a man aged 50 to 69 who received an inactivated influenza vaccine. CDR3 DNA: TGTGCCAGCAGCCAAAGGGTAGGCACTGAAGCTTTCTTT. As protein: CASSQRVGTEAFF.